This TCR beta chain emerged from a study of T cell changes during pregnancy in multiple sclerosis. TCRdb keeps only in-frame clones here, not all; method: immunoSEQ multiplex PCR. The sample lists 20,000 to 25,000 clones, around 85% occurring once. In regard to this clone: The same CDR3 is also encoded by other DNA sequences in this sample.

Germline V gene lookup returns CDR1 SEHNR and CDR2 FQNEAQ (reference sequence). The CDR3 totals 14 residues. The V segment lost 4 bases and the J segment 3 bases; nucleotides outside the gene matches: 2. The V gene is TRBV7-9, the J gene TRBJ2-7; 11 nucleotides match TRBD2. The sequenced sample was CD8+ T cells from peripheral blood mononuclear cells, obtained in the first trimester of pregnancy. The receptor was isolated from a female donor in good health, enrolled as a control in a pregnancy study. CDR3 nucleotides: TGTGCCAGCAGCTCCGGGACTAGCGGCTACGAGCAGTACTTC. Translated, it gives CASSSGTSGYEQYF.